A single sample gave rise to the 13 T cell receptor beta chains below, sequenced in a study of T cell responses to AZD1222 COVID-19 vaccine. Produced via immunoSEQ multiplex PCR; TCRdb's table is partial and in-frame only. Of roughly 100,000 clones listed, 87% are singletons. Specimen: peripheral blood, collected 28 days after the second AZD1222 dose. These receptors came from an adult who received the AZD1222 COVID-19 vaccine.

DNA for the CDR3: TGTGCCAGCAGCCAAGCCCTAGCCCTCCCCAGGGCGACCCAGTACTTC. Its protein product is CASSQALALPRATQYF. The chain joins TRBV3-1 (or the pseudogene TRBV3-2) to TRBJ2-5; D is tentatively TRBD1 or TRBD2 (5 bases each). The germline V gene encodes CDR1 LGHDT and CDR2 YNNKEL (reference sequence). The CDR3 covers 16 residues. The V and J ends lost 1 base and 7 bases respectively, with 19 bases between them.

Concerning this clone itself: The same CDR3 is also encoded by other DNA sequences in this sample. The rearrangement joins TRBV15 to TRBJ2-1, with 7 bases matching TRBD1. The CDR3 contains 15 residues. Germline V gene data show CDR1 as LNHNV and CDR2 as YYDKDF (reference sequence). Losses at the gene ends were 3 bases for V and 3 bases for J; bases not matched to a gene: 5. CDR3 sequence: CATSRNRDSYNEQFF. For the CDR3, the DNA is TGTGCCACCAGCAGGAATCGGGACAGCTACAATGAGCAGTTCTTC. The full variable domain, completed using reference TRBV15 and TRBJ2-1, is DAMVIQNPRYQVTQFGKPVTLSCSQTLNHNVMYWYQQKSSQAPKLLFHYYDKDFNNEADTPDNFQSRRPNTSFCFLDIRSPGLGDTAMYLCATSRNRDSYNEQFFGPGTRLTVL.

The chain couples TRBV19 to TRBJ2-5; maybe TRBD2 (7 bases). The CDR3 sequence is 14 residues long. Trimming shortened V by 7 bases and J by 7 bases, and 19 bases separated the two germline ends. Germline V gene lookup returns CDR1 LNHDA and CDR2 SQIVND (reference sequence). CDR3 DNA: TGTGCCAGTACCATCACAGGGAGGGACGGGACCCAGTACTTC. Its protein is CASTITGRDGTQYF.

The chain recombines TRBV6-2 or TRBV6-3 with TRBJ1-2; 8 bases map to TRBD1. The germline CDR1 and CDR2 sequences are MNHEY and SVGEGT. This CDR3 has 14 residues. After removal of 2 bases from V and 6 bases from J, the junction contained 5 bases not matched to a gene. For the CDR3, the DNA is TGTGCCAGCAGTTACGGCAGGGGGCGCGATGGCTACACCTTC. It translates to CASSYGRGRDGYTF.

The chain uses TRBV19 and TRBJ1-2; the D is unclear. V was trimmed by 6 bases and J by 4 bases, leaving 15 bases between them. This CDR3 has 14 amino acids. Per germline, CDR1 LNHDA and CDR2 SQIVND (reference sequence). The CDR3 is CASRGFQRSYGYTF. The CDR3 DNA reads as TGTGCCAGTAGAGGTTTCCAGCGTAGCTATGGCTACACCTTC.

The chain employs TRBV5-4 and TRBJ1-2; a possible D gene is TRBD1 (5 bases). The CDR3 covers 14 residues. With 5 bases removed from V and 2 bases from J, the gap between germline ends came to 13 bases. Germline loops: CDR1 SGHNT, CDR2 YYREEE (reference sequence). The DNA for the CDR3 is TGTGCCAGCAGATTCCGGGACGGAAACTATGGCTACACCTTC. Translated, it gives CASRFRDGNYGYTF.

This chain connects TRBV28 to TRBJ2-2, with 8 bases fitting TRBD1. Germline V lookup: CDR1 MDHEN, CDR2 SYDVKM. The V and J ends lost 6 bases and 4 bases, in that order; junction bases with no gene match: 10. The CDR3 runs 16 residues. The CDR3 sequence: CASSLNPGGLTGELFF. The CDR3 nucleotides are TGTGCCAGCAGCCTTAATCCAGGGGGCCTCACCGGGGAGCTGTTTTTT.

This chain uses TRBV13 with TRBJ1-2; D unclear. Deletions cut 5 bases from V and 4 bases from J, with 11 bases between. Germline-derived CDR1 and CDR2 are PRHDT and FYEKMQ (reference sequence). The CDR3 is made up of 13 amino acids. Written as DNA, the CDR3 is TGTGCCAGCAGCAGGACGGAGATCTATGGCTACACCTTC. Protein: CASSRTEIYGYTF.

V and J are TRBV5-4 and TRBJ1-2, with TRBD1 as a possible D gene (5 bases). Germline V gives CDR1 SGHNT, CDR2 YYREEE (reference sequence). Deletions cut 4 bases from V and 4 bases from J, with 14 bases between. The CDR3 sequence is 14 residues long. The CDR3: CASSQEIRAYGYTF. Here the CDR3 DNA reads TGTGCCAGCAGCCAAGAAATCAGGGCCTATGGCTACACCTTC.

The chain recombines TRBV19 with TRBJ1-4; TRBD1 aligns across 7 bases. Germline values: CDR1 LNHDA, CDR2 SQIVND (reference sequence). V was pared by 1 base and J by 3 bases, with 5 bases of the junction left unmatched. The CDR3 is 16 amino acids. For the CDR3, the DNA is TGTGCCAGTAGTATAGGAAGGGACAGTTCTAATGAAAAACTGTTTTTT. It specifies CASSIGRDSSNEKLFF.

CDR3 in amino acids: CASSQRDRSGPYNEQFF. CDR3 nucleotide sequence: TGTGCCAGCAGCCAAAGAGATAGGTCGGGACCCTACAATGAGCAGTTCTTC. The rearrangement joins TRBV4-2 to TRBJ2-1; D may correspond to TRBD1 or TRBD2 (5 bases each). Looked up from germline, CDR1 is LGHNA and CDR2 is YNFKEQ. The CDR3 covers 17 residues. V was clipped by 2 bases and J by 2 bases, with 16 bases between them.

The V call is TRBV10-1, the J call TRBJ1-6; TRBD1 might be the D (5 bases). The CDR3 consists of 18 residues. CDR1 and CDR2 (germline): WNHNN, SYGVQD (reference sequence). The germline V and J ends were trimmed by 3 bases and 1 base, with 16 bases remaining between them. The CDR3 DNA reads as TGCGCCAGCAGTGAACCGGGACTCAATCAATCCTATAATTCACCCCTCCACTTT. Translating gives CASSEPGLNQSYNSPLHF.

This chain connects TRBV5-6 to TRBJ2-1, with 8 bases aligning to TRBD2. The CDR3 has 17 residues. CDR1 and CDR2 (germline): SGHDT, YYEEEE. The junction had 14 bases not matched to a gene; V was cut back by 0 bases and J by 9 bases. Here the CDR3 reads CASSLGTFAGGRGEQFF. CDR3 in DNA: TGTGCCAGCAGCTTGGGAACGTTTGCGGGAGGCCGCGGTGAGCAGTTCTTC.